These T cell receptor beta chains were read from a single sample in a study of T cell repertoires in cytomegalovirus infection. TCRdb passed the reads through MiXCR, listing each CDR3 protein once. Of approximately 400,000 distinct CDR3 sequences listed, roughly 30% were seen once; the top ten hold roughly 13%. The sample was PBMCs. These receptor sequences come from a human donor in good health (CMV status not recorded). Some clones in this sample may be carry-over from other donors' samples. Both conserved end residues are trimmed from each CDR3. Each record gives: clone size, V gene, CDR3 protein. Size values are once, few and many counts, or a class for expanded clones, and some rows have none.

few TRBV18 ASSATGGFLF
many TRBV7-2 ASSFSFRGDQPQH
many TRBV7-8 ASSLAITSGVTDTQY
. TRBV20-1 SAIRDISPYEQY
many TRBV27 ASSWGLNTGELF
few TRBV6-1 ASSSIAARSTDTQY
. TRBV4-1 ASSLRNEQY
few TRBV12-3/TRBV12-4 ASSLFGPSQETQY
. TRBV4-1 ASSQDTQGFQY
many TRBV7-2 ASSLGGGAETQY
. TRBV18 ASSPPGGDEQY
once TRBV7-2 ASSPPAASGTDTQY
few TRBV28 ASRETGGNQPQH
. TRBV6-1 ASSAPLAASTDTQY
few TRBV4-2 ASSQVGKTNEKLF
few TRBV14 ASSRGLAGTYEQY
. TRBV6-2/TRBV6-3 ASSYSVSGIFYEQY
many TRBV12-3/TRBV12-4 ASRLQGLNTEAF
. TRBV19 ASRLGGTEAF
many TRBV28 ASRAVYEQY
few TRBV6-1 ASTFTGGGITEAF
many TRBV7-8 ASSLEVNTEAF
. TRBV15 ATSRDLPSRSYT
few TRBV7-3 ASSLTYRGRGETQY
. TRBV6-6 ASSPGGYSTEAF
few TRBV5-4 ASSLGVAQETQY
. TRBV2 ASSGGQYSNQPQH
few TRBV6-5 ASSRDRLAYNSPLH
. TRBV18 ASSPKTGATGSSYNEQF
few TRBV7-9 ASSRSGQSTYEQY
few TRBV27 ASTLAGGSYEQY
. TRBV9 ASSDPARGSYNEQF
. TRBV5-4 ASSQLAGTDTQY
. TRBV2 ASSHRLAGTTDTQY
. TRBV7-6 ASSSPGSGGHISSYNEQF